Listed below are T cell receptor beta chains from one sample, sequenced in a study of blood T cell repertoires in COVID-19. Produced via immunoSEQ multiplex PCR; TCRdb's table is partial and in-frame only. Among 400,000 to 450,000 clones listed, around 88% were seen once. Source material: peripheral blood. Every receptor here comes from a woman aged 50 to 65 with COVID-19, enrolled during active disease. Both conserved end residues are part of each CDR3. A D gene is named only where the DNA matches it firmly. Rows give clone size only sometimes, using once, few, many, or a class for an expanded clone.

NA,NA,TRBJ1-2,TRBV7-2,CASSFAGRSYGYTF,TGTGCCAGCAGCTTTGCGGGAAGAAGCTATGGCTACACCTTC
TRBD1,NA,TRBJ2-2,TRBV13,CASSSWTGANTGELFF,TGTGCCAGCAGCTCGTGGACAGGTGCTAACACCGGGGAGCTGTTTTTT
TRBD1,NA,TRBJ1-6,TRBV7-2,CASRFDRGRKNSPLHF,TGTGCCAGCAGGTTTGACAGGGGGCGAAAAAATTCACCCCTCCACTTT
NA,NA,TRBJ1-1,TRBV10-3,CAISERGNTEAFF,TGTGCCATCAGTGAAAGGGGTAACACTGAAGCTTTCTTT
TRBD1,NA,TRBJ1-2,TRBV30,CAWSPRLTGANYGYTF,TGTGCCTGGAGTCCACGTCTGACAGGGGCTAACTATGGCTACACCTTC
NA,NA,TRBJ2-3,TRBV5-1,CASSLNRGRTDTQYF,TGCGCCAGCAGCTTGAACCGCGGGCGCACAGATACGCAGTATTTT
TRBD1,NA,TRBJ1-2,TRBV24-1,CATSRTGGHGYTF,TGTGCCACCAGTCGGACAGGGGGCCATGGCTACACCTTC
TRBD1,NA,TRBJ1-6,TRBV10-2,CASRGTGYNSPLHF,TGCGCCAGCAGAGGGACAGGGTATAATTCACCCCTCCACTTT
NA,NA,TRBJ2-1,TRBV7-3,CASSLEDPGRISNEQFF,TGTGCCAGCAGCTTAGAGGATCCAGGGAGGATCTCCAATGAGCAGTTCTTC
NA,NA,TRBJ2-3,TRBV5-1,CASSLGAGASTDTQYF,TGCGCCAGCAGCTTGGGGGCGGGGGCCAGCACAGATACGCAGTATTTT
TRBD1,once,TRBJ2-5,TRBV29-1,CSVLDRSLFRETQYF,TGCAGCGTCTTGGACAGGTCCCTCTTTCGGGAGACCCAGTACTTC
NA,NA,TRBJ1-2,TRBV5-1,CASSLDETAGYTF,TGCGCCAGCAGCTTGGACGAGACAGCCGGCTACACCTTC
TRBD1,NA,TRBJ1-5,TRBV10-3,CAISDPDRGQPQHF,TGTGCCATCAGTGATCCGGACAGGGGCCAGCCCCAGCATTTT
TRBD1,NA,TRBJ1-2,TRBV2,CASTGQGAGGYTF,TGTGCCAGCACAGGCCAGGGGGCTGGGGGCTACACCTTC
TRBD1,NA,TRBJ2-7,TRBV5-1,CASSWNTGTGGEQYF,TGCGCCAGCAGCTGGAATACCGGGACAGGGGGCGAGCAGTACTTC
TRBD1,NA,TRBJ1-6,TRBV30,CAWRTGGNSPLHF,TGTGCCTGGAGGACAGGGGGAAATTCACCCCTCCACTTT
NA,NA,TRBJ1-1,TRBV11-2,CASSLRPSGTEAFF,TGTGCCAGCAGCCTAAGGCCGTCGGGGACTGAAGCTTTCTTT
TRBD2,NA,TRBJ2-5,TRBV7-9,CASSLGDYRARETQYF,TGTGCCAGCAGCTTAGGGGACTATCGTGCGCGGGAGACCCAGTACTTC
NA,NA,TRBJ1-4,TRBV19,CASSLGGTPSEKLFF,TGTGCCAGTTCACTTGGGGGGACGCCTTCCGAAAAACTGTTTTTT
TRBD2,NA,TRBJ2-3,TRBV5-1,CASSLASGADTQYF,TGCGCCAGCAGCTTGGCTAGCGGGGCAGATACGCAGTATTTT
TRBD1,NA,TRBJ1-4,TRBV14,CARSSKGTVYEKLFF,TGTGCCCGATCCTCCAAGGGGACAGTTTATGAAAAACTGTTTTTT
NA,once,TRBJ1-1,TRBV11-1,CASSLNIYTEAFF,TGTGCCAGCAGCTTAAATATCTACACTGAAGCTTTCTTT
TRBD1,NA,TRBJ2-7,TRBV19,CASSPPSGTGLYEQYF,TGTGCCAGTAGCCCCCCCTCCGGGACAGGCCTCTACGAGCAGTACTTC
TRBD1,NA,TRBJ2-2,TRBV11-3,CASSAPWGQGLTGELFF,TGTGCCAGCAGCGCCCCTTGGGGACAGGGTTTAACCGGGGAGCTGTTTTTT
NA,NA,TRBJ1-4,TRBV28,CASSLVQTNEKLFF,TGTGCCAGCAGTTTAGTACAGACTAATGAAAAACTGTTTTTT
NA,NA,TRBJ1-3,TRBV28,CASSAVESSGNTIYF,TGTGCCAGCAGTGCGGTTGAGAGCTCTGGAAACACCATATATTTT
NA,NA,TRBJ1-2,TRBV6-5,CASSYSQGSYGYTF,TGTGCCAGCAGTTACTCTCAGGGGAGCTATGGCTACACCTTC
TRBD1,NA,TRBJ2-7,TRBV2,CASGWGQGSDEQYF,TGTGCCAGCGGTTGGGGACAGGGATCGGACGAGCAGTACTTC
NA,NA,TRBJ2-3,TRBV7-3,CASSSLGTDTQYF,TGTGCCAGCAGCTCGCTAGGCACAGATACGCAGTATTTT
NA,NA,TRBJ2-3,TRBV20-1,CSAPAGDTQYF,TGCAGTGCCCCGGCGGGGGATACGCAGTATTTT
TRBD2,NA,TRBJ2-7,TRBV13,CASSPRGAGGPYEQYF,TGTGCCAGCAGCCCCCGGGGGGCGGGGGGGCCCTACGAGCAGTACTTC
TRBD2,NA,TRBJ2-1,TRBV4-1,CASSPVPGGNEQFF,TGCGCCAGCAGCCCCGTACCGGGGGGGAATGAGCAGTTCTTC
TRBD1,NA,TRBJ1-1,TRBV9,CASSFLGTGNTEAFF,TGTGCCAGCAGCTTTCTCGGGACAGGGAACACTGAAGCTTTCTTT
NA,NA,TRBJ1-1,TRBV18,CASSPPTAGAVNTEAFF,TGTGCCAGCTCACCACCTACGGCCGGCGCGGTGAACACTGAAGCTTTCTTT
NA,NA,TRBJ1-6,TRBV11-1,CASSLVRDSPLHF,TGTGCCAGCAGCTTAGTGCGGGATTCACCCCTCCACTTT
TRBD1,NA,TRBJ1-2,TRBV9,CASSFSDRAHYGYTF,TGTGCCAGCAGCTTCTCAGACAGGGCCCACTATGGCTACACCTTC
NA,few,TRBJ1-1,TRBV19,CASRGLLMNTEAFF,TGTGCCAGTAGGGGACTGTTAATGAACACTGAAGCTTTCTTT
NA,NA,TRBJ1-2,TRBV27,CASRYIGGGSGYTF,TGTGCCAGCAGGTACATCGGCGGCGGGAGTGGCTACACCTTC
NA,NA,TRBJ2-1,TRBV10-2,CASAGRGQKEQFF,TGCGCCAGCGCCGGGAGGGGGCAAAAAGAGCAGTTCTTC
NA,NA,TRBJ2-3,TRBV11-3,CASSLNGDTQYF,TGTGCCAGCAGCCTAAATGGAGATACGCAGTATTTT
NA,NA,TRBJ2-7,TRBV9,CASSVGVADYYEQYF,TGTGCCAGCAGCGTAGGGGTAGCGGATTACTACGAGCAGTACTTC
NA,NA,TRBJ1-6,TRBV9,CASSVAGDSPLHF,TGTGCCAGCAGCGTGGCAGGGGATTCACCCCTCCACTTT
NA,NA,TRBJ1-3,TRBV27,CASSLVQGGNTIYF,TGTGCCAGCAGTTTAGTGCAGGGGGGAAACACCATATATTTT
NA,NA,TRBJ2-5,TRBV11-2,CASNLQETQYF,TGTGCCAGCAACCTACAAGAGACCCAGTACTTC
NA,NA,TRBJ2-2,TRBV9,CASSGVSGTGELFF,TGTGCCAGCAGTGGGGTGTCGGGGACCGGGGAGCTGTTTTTT